This TCR beta chain was identified in a study of CD8 T cells in ankylosing spondylitis. There are many counts of this clonotype. What it binds is not known. TCRdb re-called the 5' RACE reads with MiXCR, one entry per CDR3 protein. Among 450,000 to 550,000 distinct CDR3 sequences listed, 5.3% were seen once. General study results and limits: Seemingly distinctive of ankylosing spondylitis blood was a TCR beta motif formed by eight highly homologous variants.

Trimming took off 1 base at V and 6 bases at J, with 14 bases between the two ends. The germline CDR1 and CDR2 sequences are SGDLS and YYNGEE. The CDR3 is 14 residues long. Sequencing input: blood, either unsorted or a sorted T cell fraction (not recorded which). The genes are TRBV9 and TRBJ2-7; D is unclear. This clonotype was sampled from a male donor with ankylosing spondylitis. The CDR3 protein is CASSVKGSGGEQYF. CDR3 nucleotide sequence: TGTGCCAGCAGCGTAAAGGGATCAGGTGGCGAGCAGTACTTC.